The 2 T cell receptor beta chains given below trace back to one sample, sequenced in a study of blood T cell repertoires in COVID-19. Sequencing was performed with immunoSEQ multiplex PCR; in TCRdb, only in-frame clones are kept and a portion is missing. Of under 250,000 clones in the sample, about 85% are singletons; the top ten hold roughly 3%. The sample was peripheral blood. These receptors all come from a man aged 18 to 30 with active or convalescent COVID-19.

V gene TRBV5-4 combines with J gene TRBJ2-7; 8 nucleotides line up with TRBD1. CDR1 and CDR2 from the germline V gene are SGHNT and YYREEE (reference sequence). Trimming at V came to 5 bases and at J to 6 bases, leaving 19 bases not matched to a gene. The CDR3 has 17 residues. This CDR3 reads CASRSTPFGTGLSEQYF. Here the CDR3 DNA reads TGTGCCAGCAGATCGACGCCCTTCGGGACAGGATTATCCGAGCAGTACTTC.

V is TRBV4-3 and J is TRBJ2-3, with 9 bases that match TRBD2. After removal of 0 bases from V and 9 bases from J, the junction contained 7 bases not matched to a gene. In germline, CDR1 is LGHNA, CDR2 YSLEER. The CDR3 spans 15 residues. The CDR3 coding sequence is TGCGCCAGCAGCCAAGAAGGGCTAGCGGGGATAACGCAGTATTTT. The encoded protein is CASSQEGLAGITQYF.